The 12 T cell receptor beta chains given below trace back to one sample, sequenced in a study of cytomegalovirus exposure and HLA in healthy donors (dated by TCRdb to 2016 to 2017). The library relied on the immunoSEQ multiplex PCR assay. A mixture of 60 forward primers for TCR Vbeta segments and 13 reverse primers for TCR Jbeta segments was used in the multiplex PCR. The table was pulled from immuneACCESS by TCRdb, which kept in-frame rearrangements only. Such tables lose some clones; where checked, under half of the loss comes from unresolved V genes, and the rest has no known cause. This sample is represented by 95,000 to 110,000 clones; almost 80% of them were singletons. Roughly 4% of the sample is in the top ten clones. The sample taken for sequencing was PBMCs. The receptors shown here come from a man aged 45-65 years in good health and CMV-seropositive.

The chain combines TRBV9 with TRBJ2-5, with 10 bases aligning to TRBD2. CDR1 is SGDLS, CDR2 YYNGEE, per germline. The CDR3 contains 17 residues. The junction had 10 bases not matched to a gene; V was cut back by 0 bases and J by 5 bases. CDR3 in amino acids: CASSVGSSGRSVETQYF. CDR3 nucleotides: TGTGCCAGCAGCGTAGGGAGTAGCGGGAGGTCTGTGGAGACCCAGTACTTC.

In nucleotides, the CDR3 is TGTGCCAGCATGGAGGGACCCCTCACAGATACGCAGTATTTT. Translated, it gives CASMEGPLTDTQYF. The V gene is TRBV7-6, the J gene TRBJ2-3; D is perhaps TRBD2 (6 bases). The germline V gene encodes CDR1 SGHVS and CDR2 FNYEAQ. V lost 7 bases and J lost 2, with 13 bases in between. The CDR3 has 14 residues.

This sequence joins TRBV6-6 and TRBJ2-2; a weak D match, TRBD2 (7 bases). V gave up 6 bases and J gave up 4 bases, with 15 bases separating them. The CDR3 has 15 amino acids. Germline V gene data show CDR1 as MNHNY and CDR2 as SVGAGI (reference sequence). The CDR3 here is CASSLGRGSTGELFF. CDR3 in DNA: TGTGCCAGCAGCTTGGGGAGGGGGAGCACCGGGGAGCTGTTTTTT.

The chain recombines TRBV7-2 with TRBJ2-2; 14 nucleotides line up with TRBD2. This CDR3 has 18 residues. Germline V CDR1 and CDR2: SGHTA, FQGNSA. Germline trimming cut 4 bases from V and 5 bases from J; bases unmatched to any gene: 9. CDR3 DNA: TGTGCCAGCAGCTGGAGCGGGACTAGCGGGAGTTATACCGGGGAGCTGTTTTTT. This codes for CASSWSGTSGSYTGELFF.

This chain connects TRBV25-1 to TRBJ2-1, with 14 nucleotides matching TRBD2. This CDR3 spans 16 amino acids. J gave up 5 bases and V 2 bases, and 2 bases lay outside the gene matches. Germline assignment: CDR1 MGHDK and CDR2 SYGVNS. The CDR3 coding sequence is TGTGCCAGCAGTGAACCGGGACTAGCGGGGGACAATGAGCAGTTCTTC. This codes for CASSEPGLAGDNEQFF.

This chain links TRBV6-1 with TRBJ2-7; a possible D gene is TRBD1 (7 bases). The CDR3 contains 14 residues. Trimming shortened V by 4 bases and J by 1 base, and 11 bases separated the two germline ends. Per germline, CDR1 MNHNS and CDR2 SASEGT. CDR3 sequence: CASSGQGGSYEQYF. DNA of the CDR3: TGTGCCAGCAGTGGACAGGGAGGATCCTACGAGCAGTACTTC.

This clone was picked up one time. V is TRBV30 and J is TRBJ2-2; TRBD2 agrees at 9 bases. Germline CDR1 is GTSNPN and CDR2 is SVGIG (reference sequence). The V segment lost 4 bases and the J segment 6 bases; nucleotides outside the gene matches: 9. The CDR3 runs to 15 residues. Written as DNA, the CDR3 is TGTGCCTGGACTAACCTAGCGGGATTGTCCGGGGAGCTGTTTTTT. As protein: CAWTNLAGLSGELFF.

This chain uses TRBV12-1 with TRBJ2-7; no check of the table's D call, TRBD2, against the DNA was made. TRBV12-1 is flagged as a pseudogene. The CDR3 totals 18 residues. In nucleotides, the CDR3 is TGTGCCAGCAGCCAAACCGGGACTAGCGGGAGGGCCCTCTACGAGCAGTACTTC. Translating gives CASSQTGTSGRALYEQYF.

The CDR3 sequence: CAWNGQVSYEQYF. Here the CDR3 DNA reads TGTGCCTGGAACGGACAGGTCTCCTACGAGCAGTACTTC. The V gene is TRBV30, the J gene TRBJ2-7, with TRBD1 matching 7 bases. CDR3 length equals 13 residues. Per germline, CDR1 GTSNPN and CDR2 SVGIG (reference sequence). After removal of 4 bases from V and 0 bases from J, the junction contained 3 bases not matched to a gene.

The chain carries TRBV4-1 and TRBJ2-5; 7 bases agree with TRBD1. The germline V gene has CDR1 MGHRA and CDR2 YSYEKL. There are 15 residues in the CDR3. After removal of 0 bases from V and 4 bases from J, the junction contained 5 bases not matched to a gene. Here the CDR3 DNA reads TGCGCCAGCAGCCAAGAGGGGACAGAGCTAGAGACCCAGTACTTC. This codes for CASSQEGTELETQYF.

The J gene is TRBJ2-2, the V gene TRBV7-2, with unresolved D. The CDR3 totals 12 residues. Trimming left V 5 bases short and J 8 bases short, with 9 bases between. Germline loops: CDR1 SGHTA, CDR2 FQGNSA. CDR3 DNA sequence: TGTGCCAGCAGCCTTCTCCGTGGGGAGCTGTTTTTT. Protein product: CASSLLRGELFF.

As DNA, the CDR3 is TGCGCCAGCAGCTTAACTAGCTCGTACAATGAGCAGTTCTTC. This encodes CASSLTSSYNEQFF. The genes are TRBV5-1 and TRBJ2-1, with a possible D match to TRBD2 (6 bases). Germline lookup yields CDR1 SGHRS and CDR2 YFSETQ. This CDR3 has 14 residues. The V and J ends lost 2 bases and 4 bases respectively, with 10 bases between them.